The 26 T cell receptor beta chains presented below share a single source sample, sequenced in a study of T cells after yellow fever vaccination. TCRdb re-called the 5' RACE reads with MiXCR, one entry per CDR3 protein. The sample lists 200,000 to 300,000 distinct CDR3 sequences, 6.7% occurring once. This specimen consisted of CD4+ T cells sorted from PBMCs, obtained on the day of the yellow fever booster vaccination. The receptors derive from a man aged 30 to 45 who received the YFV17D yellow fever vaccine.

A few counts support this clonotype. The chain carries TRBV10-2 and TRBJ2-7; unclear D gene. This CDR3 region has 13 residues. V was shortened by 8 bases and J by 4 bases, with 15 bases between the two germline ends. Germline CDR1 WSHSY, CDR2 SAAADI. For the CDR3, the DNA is TGCGCCAGCCAATCGGCTTCCACGTACGAGCAGTACTTC. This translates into CASQSASTYEQYF.

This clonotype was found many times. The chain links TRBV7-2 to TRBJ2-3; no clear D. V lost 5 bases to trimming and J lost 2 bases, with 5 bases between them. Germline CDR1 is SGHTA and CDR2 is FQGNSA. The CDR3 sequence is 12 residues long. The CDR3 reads CASSPPTDTQYF. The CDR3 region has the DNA TGTGCCAGCAGCCCCCCCACAGATACGCAGTATTTT.

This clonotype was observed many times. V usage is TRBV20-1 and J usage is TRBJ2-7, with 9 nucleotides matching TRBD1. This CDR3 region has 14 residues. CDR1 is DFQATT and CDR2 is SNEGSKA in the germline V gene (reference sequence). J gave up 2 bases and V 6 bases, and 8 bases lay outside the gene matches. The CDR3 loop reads CSARTGDGAYEQYF. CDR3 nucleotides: TGCAGTGCGAGGACAGGGGATGGAGCCTACGAGCAGTACTTC.

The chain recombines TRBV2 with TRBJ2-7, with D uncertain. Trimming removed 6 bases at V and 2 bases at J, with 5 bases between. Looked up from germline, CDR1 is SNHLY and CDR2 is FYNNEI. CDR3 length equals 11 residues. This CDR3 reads CASSTTYEQYF. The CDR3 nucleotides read TGTGCCAGCAGCACAACCTACGAGCAGTACTTC.

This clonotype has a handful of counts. The CDR3 is CSARGSLAYEQYF. CDR3 DNA: TGCAGTGCTAGAGGCTCTCTGGCCTACGAGCAGTACTTC. The chain carries TRBV20-1 and TRBJ2-7; D is undetermined. Germline values: CDR1 DFQATT, CDR2 SNEGSKA (reference sequence). Trimming removed 1 base from V and 2 bases from J, with 9 bases in between. The CDR3 runs 13 residues.

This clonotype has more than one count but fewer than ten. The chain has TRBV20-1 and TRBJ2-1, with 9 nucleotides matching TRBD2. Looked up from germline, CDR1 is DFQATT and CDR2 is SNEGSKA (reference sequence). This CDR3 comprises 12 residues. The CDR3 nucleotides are TGCAAGTTGGCGGGAGGGCAGTATGAGCAGTTCTTC. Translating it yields CKLAGGQYEQFF.

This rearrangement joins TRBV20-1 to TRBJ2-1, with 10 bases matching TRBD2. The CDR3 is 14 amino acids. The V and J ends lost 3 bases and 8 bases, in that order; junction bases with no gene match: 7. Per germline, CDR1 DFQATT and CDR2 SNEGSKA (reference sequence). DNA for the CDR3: TGCAGTGCTAGTATGGCTAGCGGGAGTGATGAGCAGTTCTTC. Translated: CSASMASGSDEQFF.

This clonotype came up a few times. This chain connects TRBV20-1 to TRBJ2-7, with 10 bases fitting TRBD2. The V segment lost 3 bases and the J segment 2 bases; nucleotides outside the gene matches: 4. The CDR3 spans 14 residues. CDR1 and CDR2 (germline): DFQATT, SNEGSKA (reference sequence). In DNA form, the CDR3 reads TGCAGTGCTAGTTCTAGCGGGGGACCCTACGAGCAGTACTTC. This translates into CSASSSGGPYEQYF.

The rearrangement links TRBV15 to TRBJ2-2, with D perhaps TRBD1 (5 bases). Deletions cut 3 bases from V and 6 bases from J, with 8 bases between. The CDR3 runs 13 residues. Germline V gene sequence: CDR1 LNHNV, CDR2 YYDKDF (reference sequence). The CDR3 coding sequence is TGTGCCACCAGCAGCCAGGGCTCCGGGGAGCTGTTTTTT. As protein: CATSSQGSGELFF.

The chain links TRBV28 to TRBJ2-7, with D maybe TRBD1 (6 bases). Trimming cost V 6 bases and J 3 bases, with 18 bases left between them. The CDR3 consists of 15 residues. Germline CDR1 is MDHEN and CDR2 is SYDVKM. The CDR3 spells CASSETAGAFYEQYF. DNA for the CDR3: TGTGCCAGCAGCGAAACGGCAGGGGCCTTCTACGAGCAGTACTTC.

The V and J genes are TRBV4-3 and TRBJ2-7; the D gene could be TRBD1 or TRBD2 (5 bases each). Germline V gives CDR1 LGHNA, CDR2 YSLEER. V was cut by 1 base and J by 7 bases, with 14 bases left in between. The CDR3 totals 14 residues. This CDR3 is CASSQGGAEHEQYF. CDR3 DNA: TGCGCCAGCAGCCAAGGAGGGGCGGAGCATGAGCAGTACTTC.

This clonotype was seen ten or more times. The CDR3 region has the DNA TGTGCCAGCAGCTTAGCAGCGGACCGGGATACGCAGTATTTT. As protein: CASSLAADRDTQYF. The chain couples TRBV7-9 to TRBJ2-3; weak D call: TRBD2 (5 bases). Germline V CDR1 and CDR2: SEHNR, FQNEAQ (reference sequence). Trimming cost V 0 bases and J 6 bases, with 10 bases left between them. The CDR3 is 14 amino acids.

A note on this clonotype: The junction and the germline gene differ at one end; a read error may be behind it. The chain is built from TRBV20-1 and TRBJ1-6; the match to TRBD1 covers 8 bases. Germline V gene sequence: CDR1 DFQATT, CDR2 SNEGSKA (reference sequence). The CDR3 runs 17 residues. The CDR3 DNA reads TGCTGTGCTAGAGCGGACAGGGATGGCTCCTATAATTCACCCCTCCACTTT. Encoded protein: CCARADRDGSYNSPLHF.

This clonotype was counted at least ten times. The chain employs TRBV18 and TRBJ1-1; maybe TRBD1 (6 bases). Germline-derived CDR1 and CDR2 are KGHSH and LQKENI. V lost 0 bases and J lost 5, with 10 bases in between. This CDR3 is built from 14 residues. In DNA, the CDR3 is TGTGCCAGCTCACCACCGGTCAGGGGTACTGAAGCTTTCTTT. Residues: CASSPPVRGTEAFF.

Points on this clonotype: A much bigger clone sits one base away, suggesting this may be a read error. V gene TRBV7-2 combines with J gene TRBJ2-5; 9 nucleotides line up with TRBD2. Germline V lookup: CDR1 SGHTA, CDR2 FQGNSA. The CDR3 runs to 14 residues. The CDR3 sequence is CASSLYSGSENQYF. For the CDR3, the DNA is TGTGCCAGCAGCTTATATAGCGGGAGTGAGAACCAGTACTTC.

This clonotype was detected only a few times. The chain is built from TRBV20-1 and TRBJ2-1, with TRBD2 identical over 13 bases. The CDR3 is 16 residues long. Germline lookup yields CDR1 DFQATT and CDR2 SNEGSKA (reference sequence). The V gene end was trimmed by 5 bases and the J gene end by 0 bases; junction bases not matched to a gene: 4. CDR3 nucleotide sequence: TGCAGTGCTGGGACTAGCGGGATCCGCTCCTACAATGAGCAGTTCTTC. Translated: CSAGTSGIRSYNEQFF.

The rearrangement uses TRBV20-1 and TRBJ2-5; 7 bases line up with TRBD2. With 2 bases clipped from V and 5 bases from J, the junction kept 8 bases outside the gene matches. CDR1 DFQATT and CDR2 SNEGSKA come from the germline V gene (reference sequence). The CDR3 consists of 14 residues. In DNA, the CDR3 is TGCAGTGCTAGACCCGCGGGAGCTCGGGAGACCCAGTACTTC. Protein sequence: CSARPAGARETQYF.

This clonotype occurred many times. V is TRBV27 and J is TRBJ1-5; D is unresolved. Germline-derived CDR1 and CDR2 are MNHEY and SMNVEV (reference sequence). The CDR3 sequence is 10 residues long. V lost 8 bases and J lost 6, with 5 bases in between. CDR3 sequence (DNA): TGTGCCAGCTTGACTCAGCCCCAGCATTTT. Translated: CASLTQPQHF.

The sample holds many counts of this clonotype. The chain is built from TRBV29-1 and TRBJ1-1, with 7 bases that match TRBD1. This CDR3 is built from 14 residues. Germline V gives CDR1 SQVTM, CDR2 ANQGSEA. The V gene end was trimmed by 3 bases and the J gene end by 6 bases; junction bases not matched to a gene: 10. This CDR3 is CSVDSQGVVPEAFF. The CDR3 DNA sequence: TGCAGCGTTGATTCTCAGGGGGTAGTACCTGAAGCTTTCTTT.

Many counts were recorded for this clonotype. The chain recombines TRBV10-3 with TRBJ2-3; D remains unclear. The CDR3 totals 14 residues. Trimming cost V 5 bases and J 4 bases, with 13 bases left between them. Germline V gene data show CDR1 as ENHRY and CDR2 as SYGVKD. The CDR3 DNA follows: TGTGCCATCAGTTTAGGAAGGGCGCCAGATACGCAGTATTTT. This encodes CAISLGRAPDTQYF.

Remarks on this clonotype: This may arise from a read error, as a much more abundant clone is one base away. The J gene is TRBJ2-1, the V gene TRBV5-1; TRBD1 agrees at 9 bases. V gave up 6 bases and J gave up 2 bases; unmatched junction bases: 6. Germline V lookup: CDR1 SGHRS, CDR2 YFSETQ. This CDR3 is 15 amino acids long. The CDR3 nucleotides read TGCGCCAGCACCGCCCGGGACAGGGCCTACAATGAGCAGTTCTTC. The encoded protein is CASTARDRAYNEQFF.

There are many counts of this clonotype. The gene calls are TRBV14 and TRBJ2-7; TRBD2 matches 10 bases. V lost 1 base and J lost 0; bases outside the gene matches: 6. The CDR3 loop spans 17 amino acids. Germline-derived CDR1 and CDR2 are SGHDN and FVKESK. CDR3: CASSQGWTSGTSYEQYF. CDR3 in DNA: TGTGCCAGCAGCCAAGGGTGGACTAGCGGAACCTCCTACGAGCAGTACTTC.

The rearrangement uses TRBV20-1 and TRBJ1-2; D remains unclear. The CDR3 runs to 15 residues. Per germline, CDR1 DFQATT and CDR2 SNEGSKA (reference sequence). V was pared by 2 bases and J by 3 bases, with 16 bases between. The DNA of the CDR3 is TGCAGTGCTAGAATCGCCGGCCCGAGGGACTATGGCTACACCTTC. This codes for CSARIAGPRDYGYTF.

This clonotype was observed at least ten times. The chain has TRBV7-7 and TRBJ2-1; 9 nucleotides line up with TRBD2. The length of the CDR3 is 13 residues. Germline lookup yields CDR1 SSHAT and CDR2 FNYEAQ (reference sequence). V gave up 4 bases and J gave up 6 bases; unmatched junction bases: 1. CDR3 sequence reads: CASSSGLANEQFF. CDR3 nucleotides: TGTGCCAGCAGCTCGGGACTAGCCAATGAGCAGTTCTTC.

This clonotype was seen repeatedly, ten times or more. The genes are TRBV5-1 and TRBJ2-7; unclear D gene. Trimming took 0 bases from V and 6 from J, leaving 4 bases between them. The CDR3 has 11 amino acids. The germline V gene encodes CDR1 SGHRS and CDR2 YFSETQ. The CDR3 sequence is CASSLGTEQYF. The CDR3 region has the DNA TGCGCCAGCAGCTTGGGTACCGAGCAGTACTTC.

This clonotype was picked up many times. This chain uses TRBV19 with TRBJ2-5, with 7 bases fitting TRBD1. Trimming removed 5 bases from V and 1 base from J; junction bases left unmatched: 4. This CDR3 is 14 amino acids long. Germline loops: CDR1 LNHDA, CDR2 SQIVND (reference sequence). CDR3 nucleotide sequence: TGTGCCAGTAGTTCGGACAGGATCCAAGAGACCCAGTACTTC. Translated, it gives CASSSDRIQETQYF.